Presented here are 18 T cell receptor beta chains from one specimen sequenced in a study of blood T cell repertoires in COVID-19. The table came from immunoSEQ multiplex PCR; TCRdb's copy has only in-frame clones and leaves some out. The profile shows about 150,000 clones, roughly 84% of them singletons. The specimen was peripheral blood. Receptor source: a woman in her sixties with COVID-19, enrolled during active disease.

The chain combines TRBV11-3 with TRBJ2-1; 14 nucleotides agree with TRBD2. Trimming cost V 5 bases and J 9 bases; bases outside gene matches: 6. Germline V CDR1 and CDR2: SGHNT, YENEEA. The CDR3 is 15 amino acids. The CDR3, as DNA: TGTGCCAGCAGCCTTGGACTAGCGGGAGGTGGTGAGCAGTTCTTC. Protein: CASSLGLAGGGEQFF.

This chain connects TRBV3-1 (or the pseudogene TRBV3-2) to TRBJ2-2; possible D gene TRBD1, 6 bases. Germline CDR1 is LGHDT and CDR2 is YNNKEL (reference sequence). Trimming shortened V by 3 bases and J by 0 bases, and 8 bases separated the two germline ends. The length of the CDR3 is 15 residues. CDR3 coding DNA: TGTGCCAGCAGCCAGGGACACCCGAACACCGGGGAGCTGTTTTTT. Translating it yields CASSQGHPNTGELFF.

The chain uses TRBV7-6 and TRBJ2-1; D is possibly TRBD2 (6 bases). V lost 2 bases, J lost 8 bases, and 10 bases lay in between. CDR1 and CDR2 (germline): SGHVS, FNYEAQ. There are 13 residues in the CDR3. The CDR3: CASSLNPGDEQFF. The CDR3 nucleotides are TGTGCCAGCAGCTTAAATCCGGGAGATGAGCAGTTCTTC. Looking up the rest from reference TRBV7-6 and TRBJ2-1 gives the full variable domain: GAGVSQSPRYKVTKRGQDVALRCDPISGHVSLYWYRQALGQGPEFLTYFNYEAQQDKSGLPNDRFSAERPEGSISTLTIQRTEQRDSAMYRCASSLNPGDEQFFGPGTRLTVL.

The chain uses TRBV7-9 and TRBJ2-4, with 8 bases that match TRBD2. The CDR3 is 14 residues long. With 5 bases clipped from V and 9 bases from J, the junction kept 9 bases outside the gene matches. The germline gives CDR1 SEHNR, CDR2 FQNEAQ (reference sequence). In nucleotides, the CDR3 is TGTGCCAGCAGCGGCGTGGAGCGGGAGATCATTCAGTACTTC. Protein: CASSGVEREIIQYF.

As to this clone: Other DNA variants within this sample encode the same CDR3. The chain employs TRBV19 and TRBJ1-5; D unresolved. Trimming took 3 bases from V and 9 from J, leaving 9 bases between them. CDR1 is LNHDA and CDR2 is SQIVND in the germline V gene (reference sequence). This CDR3 has 12 residues. The CDR3 loop is CASSIQRGPQHF. The CDR3 DNA sequence: TGTGCCAGTAGTATCCAACGGGGGCCCCAGCATTTT. The complete variable domain, with remaining parts taken from reference TRBV19 and TRBJ1-5, reads DGGITQSPKYLFRKEGQNVTLSCEQNLNHDAMYWYRQDPGQGLRLIYYSQIVNDFQKGDIAEGYSVSREKKESFPLTVTSAQKNPTAFYLCASSIQRGPQHFGDGTRLSIL.

The chain carries TRBV6-1 and TRBJ1-4; D remains ambiguous. This CDR3 comprises 14 residues. Trimming shortened V by 6 bases and J by 7 bases, and 15 bases separated the two germline ends. In germline, CDR1 is MNHNS, CDR2 SASEGT. The CDR3 DNA reads TGTGCCAGCAGAACCTCAGGAGGCGGTGAAAAACTGTTTTTT. It codes for CASRTSGGGEKLFF.

The chain employs TRBV30 and TRBJ1-2, with D possibly TRBD1 on 5 matching bases. The CDR3 is 14 residues long. Germline assignment: CDR1 GTSNPN and CDR2 SVGIG (reference sequence). V was shortened by 2 bases and J by 3 bases, with 13 bases between the two germline ends. The chain's CDR3 is CAWSSLDSYYGYTF. CDR3 nucleotides: TGTGCCTGGAGTTCTCTAGACAGTTACTATGGCTACACCTTC.

The V call is TRBV18, the J call TRBJ2-5; D is possibly TRBD1 (6 bases). The V end was cut by 8 bases, the J end by 2 bases, with 12 bases between. CDR1 and CDR2 (germline): KGHSH, LQKENI. The CDR3 is 13 amino acids. CDR3 nucleotide sequence: TGTGCCAGCCGTACAGGGTATCAAGAGACCCAGTACTTC. This encodes CASRTGYQETQYF.

The chain is built from TRBV19 and TRBJ2-2; TRBD1 matches 9 bases. The germline V gene has CDR1 LNHDA and CDR2 SQIVND (reference sequence). The trim removed 6 bases at V and 6 bases at J, leaving 5 bases unmatched. The length of the CDR3 is 14 residues. CDR3 in amino acids: CASSPRDRAGELFF. The CDR3 DNA reads TGTGCCAGTAGCCCCCGGGACAGGGCCGGGGAGCTGTTTTTT.

The V and J genes are TRBV5-6 and TRBJ1-2; D call uncertain. Germline V lookup: CDR1 SGHDT, CDR2 YYEEEE. The CDR3 has 14 residues. Trimming removed 1 base at V and 4 bases at J, with 11 bases between. Here the CDR3 reads CASSLNEGAYGYTF. In DNA, the CDR3 is TGTGCCAGCAGCTTGAATGAGGGAGCCTATGGCTACACCTTC. Drawing the rest from reference TRBV5-6 and TRBJ1-2, the complete variable domain is DAGVTQSPTHLIKTRGQQVTLRCSPKSGHDTVSWYQQALGQGPQFIFQYYEEEERQRGNFPDRFSGHQFPNYSSELNVNALLLGDSALYLCASSLNEGAYGYTFGSGTRLTVV.

The chain recombines TRBV12-3 or TRBV12-4 with TRBJ1-4; D gene ambiguous. V lost 7 bases and J 8 bases, leaving 14 bases between the germline ends. The length of the CDR3 is 13 residues. The CDR3 region has the DNA TGTGCCAGCACGGAGACGCCGGGAGAAAAACTGTTTTTT. It encodes CASTETPGEKLFF.

This clone showed up just once. The chain recombines TRBV15 with TRBJ2-7, with D possibly TRBD1 on 5 matching bases. The CDR3 length is 14 residues. The V end was cut by 1 base, the J end by 2 bases, with 9 bases between. Germline CDR1 and CDR2: LNHNV and YYDKDF (reference sequence). CDR3 in amino acids: CATSRGPGTYEQYV. CDR3 DNA sequence: TGTGCCACCAGCAGAGGGCCAGGGACCTACGAGCAGTACGTC.

The chain joins TRBV6-5 to TRBJ1-2; tentatively, D is TRBD1 (5 bases). With 8 bases removed from V and 3 bases from J, the gap between germline ends came to 19 bases. The CDR3 totals 15 residues. Germline V CDR1 and CDR2: MNHEY, SVGAGI. The chain's CDR3 is CASFYSGRGDYGYTF. The CDR3 DNA reads TGTGCCAGCTTTTATTCAGGGCGCGGAGACTATGGCTACACCTTC.

The table lists this clone with a few counts. This chain connects TRBV28 to TRBJ1-5, with 7 bases that match TRBD1. With V trimmed by 6 bases and J by 6 bases, 5 bases remained unmatched. The length of the CDR3 is 13 residues. CDR1 and CDR2 from the germline V gene are MDHEN and SYDVKM. Here the CDR3 reads CASRTTGTQPQHF. The DNA for the CDR3 is TGTGCCAGCAGAACGACAGGGACTCAGCCCCAGCATTTT.

This clone was counted once. The V and J genes are TRBV12-3 or TRBV12-4 and TRBJ2-5, with a weak D call TRBD2 (5 bases). The CDR3 runs 12 residues. V was trimmed by 3 bases and J by 5 bases, leaving 7 bases between them. The CDR3 DNA reads TGTGCCAGCAGTTTGAGGGAGGAGACCCAGTACTTC. Amino acid sequence: CASSLREETQYF.

CDR3 sequence reads: CASSPLRQGTEAFF. CDR3 sequence (DNA): TGTGCCAGCTCACCCCTGCGACAGGGCACTGAAGCTTTCTTT. The chain has TRBV18 and TRBJ1-1; 7 nucleotides match TRBD1. This CDR3 contains 14 residues. Germline lookup yields CDR1 KGHSH and CDR2 LQKENI. The trim removed 3 bases at V and 4 bases at J, leaving 5 bases unmatched.

This clone appeared once. The J gene is TRBJ2-3, the V gene TRBV3-1 (or the pseudogene TRBV3-2); 14 bases agree with TRBD2. V gave up 5 bases and J gave up 6 bases; unmatched junction bases: 4. Germline lookup yields CDR1 LGHDT and CDR2 YNNKEL (reference sequence). The CDR3 has 15 amino acids. CDR3 coding DNA: TGTGCCAGCAGCGCCCGGACTAGCGGGAGGGATACGCAGTATTTT. Amino acid sequence: CASSARTSGRDTQYF.

Comments on this clone: The junction departs from germline at one end; a sequencing error may be responsible. This chain joins TRBV7-2 and TRBJ1-2; D possibly corresponds to TRBD1 (6 bases). Germline V CDR1 and CDR2: SGHTA, FQGNSA. This CDR3 is built from 14 residues. The CDR3, as DNA: TGTGCCAGCAGTTTAGAGGCGACAGGATCCGGCTACACCTTC. Its translation is CASSLEATGSGYTF.